The clone carrying this T cell receptor (beta chain) was found once. The sample comes from a study of T cells after posttransplantation cyclophosphamide. Sequenced by immunoSEQ multiplex PCR; TCRdb stores in-frame clones only, minus some. The table lists 5,400 or so clones, 82% of them singletons. Busulfan-fludarabine conditioning, marrow transplant, and cyclophosphamide on days +3 and +4 were administered. Trimming took off 4 bases at V and 1 base at J, with 14 bases between the two ends. CDR1 is SGHNT and CDR2 is YYREEE in the germline V gene (reference sequence). The CDR3 contains 15 residues. Sequencing used CD4+ T cells sorted from blood, obtained less than 370 days after allogeneic stem cell transplant with posttransplant cyclophosphamide. This receptor was taken from a male patient in his fifties who received an allogeneic stem cell transplant from a related donor and was CMV-positive. Some T cells may be transferred from the graft donor. This chain uses TRBV5-4 with TRBJ1-1; D might be TRBD1 (6 bases). CDR3 protein: CASSQYAGANTEAFF. The CDR3 DNA follows: TGTGCCAGCAGCCAGTACGCGGGGGCGAACACTGAAGCTTTCTTT.